The 14 T cell receptor beta chains below all came from one sample that was sequenced in a study of T cell responses to AZD1222 COVID-19 vaccine. TCRdb keeps only in-frame clones here, not all; method: immunoSEQ multiplex PCR. The repertoire consists of fewer than 200,000 clones, with around 88% occurring once and the leading ten covering 0.95% to 1.1%. The input for sequencing was peripheral blood, taken 28 days after the second AZD1222 dose. Receptors originate from an adult who received the AZD1222 COVID-19 vaccine.

V gene TRBV2 combines with J gene TRBJ2-7; D unclear. CDR1 is SNHLY, CDR2 FYNNEI, per germline. The CDR3 loop spans 11 amino acids. The germline V and J ends were trimmed by 6 bases and 7 bases, with 10 bases remaining between them. The CDR3 region is CASRAVKEQYF. DNA of the CDR3: TGTGCCAGCAGGGCGGTGAAGGAGCAGTACTTC.

This clone was recorded a few times. The V gene is TRBV4-3, the J gene TRBJ2-3; D is possibly TRBD1 or TRBD2 (6 bases each). Trimming removed 0 bases at V and 2 bases at J, with 12 bases between. Germline V gene lookup returns CDR1 LGHNA and CDR2 YSLEER. The CDR3 is made up of 16 amino acids. CDR3 DNA: TGCGCCAGCAGCCAAGATCATCGGGGGCCCACAGATACGCAGTATTTT. Protein sequence: CASSQDHRGPTDTQYF.

CDR3 in amino acids: CASSVASGTGNTIYF. In DNA, the CDR3 is TGTGCCAGCAGCGTAGCGTCCGGGACTGGAAACACCATATATTTT. The chain carries TRBV9 and TRBJ1-3, with unresolved D. V shed 0 bases and J shed 2 bases, with 9 bases lying between them. Germline V gene lookup returns CDR1 SGDLS and CDR2 YYNGEE. This CDR3 has 15 amino acids.

The chain recombines TRBV5-4 with TRBJ2-7; 7 nucleotides align to TRBD1. CDR1 is SGHNT and CDR2 is YYREEE in the germline V gene (reference sequence). The CDR3 spans 15 residues. V lost 3 bases, J lost 0 bases, and 6 bases stayed unmatched. CDR3 protein: CASSSETGSSYEQYF. CDR3 DNA: TGTGCCAGCAGCTCGGAGACAGGGAGCTCCTACGAGCAGTACTTC.

In this sample, this clone turned up a few times. V and J are TRBV23-1 and TRBJ1-1; 8 nucleotides line up with TRBD1. TRBV23-1 is assigned to the ORF class and has an uncertain function. The CDR3 is made up of 16 amino acids. Trimming removed 8 bases from V and 3 bases from J; junction bases left unmatched: 14. CDR3 sequence (DNA): TGCGCCAGCGGTAGTGGCAGGGGGCAAGTGTACACTGAAGCTTTCTTT. Translating gives CASGSGRGQVYTEAFF.

The chain has TRBV5-6 and TRBJ2-1, with TRBD2 matching over 9 bases. This CDR3 contains 17 residues. The V and J ends lost 3 bases and 4 bases, in that order; junction bases with no gene match: 11. The germline V gene encodes CDR1 SGHDT and CDR2 YYEEEE. In DNA, the CDR3 is TGTGCCAGCAGCTCTTACTTGAGACTAGCGGATTACAATGAGCAGTTCTTC. This sequence encodes CASSSYLRLADYNEQFF.

The chain uses TRBV10-3 and TRBJ1-3, with D unresolved. CDR3 size: 15 residues. Germline CDR1 reads ENHRY; CDR2 reads SYGVKD. V was cut by 0 bases and J by 2 bases, with 8 bases left in between. CDR3 region: CAISESGEAGNTIYF. The DNA of the CDR3 is TGTGCCATCAGTGAGTCTGGGGAAGCTGGAAACACCATATATTTT.

The gene calls are TRBV5-1 and TRBJ2-2; weak D call: TRBD2 (7 bases). Per the germline V gene, CDR1 is SGHRS and CDR2 is YFSETQ. This CDR3 has 17 amino acids. V was shortened by 5 bases and J by 4 bases, with 21 bases between the two germline ends. The CDR3 loop reads CASSQPTQGGPTGELFF. DNA for the CDR3: TGCGCCAGCAGTCAACCCACACAGGGAGGGCCCACCGGGGAGCTGTTTTTT. Full variable domain (rest looked up from reference TRBV5-1 and TRBJ2-2): KAGVTQTPRYLIKTRGQQVTLSCSPISGHRSVSWYQQTPGQGLQFLFEYFSETQRNKGNFPGRFSGRQFSNSRSEMNVSTLELGDSALYLCASSQPTQGGPTGELFFGEGSRLTVL.

The CDR3 region has the DNA TGTGCCAGCAGCCCCCTGGCCGGGACACCAAATGCTGGGCAGTTCTTC. Protein sequence: CASSPLAGTPNAGQFF. The V gene is TRBV2, the J gene TRBJ2-1; weak D call: TRBD1 (6 bases). V was shortened by 6 bases and J by 12 bases, with 27 bases between the two germline ends. CDR1 is SNHLY and CDR2 is FYNNEI in the germline V gene. This CDR3 has 16 residues.

The chain links TRBV21-1 to TRBJ2-3; whether TRBD1, the table's D call, matches the DNA was not checked. TRBV21-1 is shown as a pseudogene. This CDR3 spans 17 amino acids. The CDR3 sequence is CASSTRDTRKTTDTQYF. The CDR3 DNA sequence: TGTGCCAGCAGCACCCGGGACACCAGAAAAACCACAGATACGCAGTATTTT.

The chain links TRBV5-8 to TRBJ1-5; D is unclear. The CDR3 covers 11 residues. Germline V gene lookup returns CDR1 SGHTS and CDR2 YDEGEE. V lost 0 bases, J lost 6 bases, and 1 base lay in between. The CDR3 nucleotides are TGTGCCAGCAGCTTGGTTCAGCCCCAGCATTTT. It is translated as CASSLVQPQHF.

The chain uses TRBV2 and TRBJ2-7, with 9 bases that match TRBD1. The V gene end was trimmed by 7 bases and the J gene end by 1 base; junction bases not matched to a gene: 8. This CDR3 has 15 residues. Germline CDR1 is SNHLY and CDR2 is FYNNEI. CDR3 DNA: TGTGCCAGCAAGGCGGAAGGACAGGGGTCCTACGAGCAGTACTTC. Amino acids: CASKAEGQGSYEQYF.

The V and J genes are TRBV7-9 and TRBJ2-3; D is ambiguous. There are 16 residues in the CDR3. Trimming left V 5 bases short and J 0 bases short, with 15 bases between. CDR1 is SEHNR and CDR2 is FQNEAQ in the germline V gene (reference sequence). The CDR3 reads CASSAGPYTSTDTQYF. The CDR3 DNA is TGTGCCAGCAGCGCTGGTCCTTACACTAGCACAGATACGCAGTATTTT.

This chain joins TRBV6-5 and TRBJ2-7; tentatively, D is TRBD1 or TRBD2 (5 bases each). Germline CDR1 reads MNHEY; CDR2 reads SVGAGI. The ends were cut back, 2 bases at V and 3 bases at J, with 11 bases in the middle. CDR3 size: 14 residues. Written as DNA, the CDR3 is TGTGCCAGCAGTTACAGGCAGGGAGACTACGAGCAGTACTTC. Protein sequence: CASSYRQGDYEQYF.